This is a list of T cell receptor beta chains from one sample in a study of blood T cell repertoires in COVID-19. Produced via immunoSEQ multiplex PCR; TCRdb's table is partial and in-frame only. The sample contains 65,000 to 85,000 clones, approximately 80% of which appear only once. Sequenced sample: peripheral blood. Every receptor here comes from a woman aged 55-75 years with acute or convalescent COVID-19. The CDR3 runs from the conserved cysteine through the conserved F or W. D genes are given only for firm matches. Rows may omit the clone size; those that give it use once, few, many or a size class.

d_call j_call v_call clone_size cdr3_nt cdr3_aa
. TRBJ2-7 TRBV9 . TGTGCCAGCAGCGTAGACAGTACTTCCTACGAGCAGTACTTC CASSVDSTSYEQYF
TRBD1 TRBJ1-5 TRBV23-1 . TGCGCCAGCAGTCAATCCCAGGACAGGCTTAGCAATCAGCCCCAGCATTTT CASSQSQDRLSNQPQHF
TRBD1 TRBJ1-2 TRBV7-9 few TGTGCCAGCAGCTTAGCGTCGACAGGGTTTGGCTACACCTTC CASSLASTGFGYTF
. TRBJ2-3 TRBV7-2 . TGTGCCAGCAGCTTAGCGGGGGCGACCACAGATACGCAGTATTTT CASSLAGATTDTQYF
. TRBJ1-3 TRBV19 . TGTGCCAGTAGCATCGACAGCTCTGGAAACACCATATATTTT CASSIDSSGNTIYF
. TRBJ1-5 TRBV7-9 few TGTGCCAGCAGCTTACTAAATCAGCCCCAGCATTTT CASSLLNQPQHF
TRBD2 TRBJ2-1 TRBV7-2 many TGTGCCAGCAGCTTAAGGCAGCGGGGGGGCCACAATGAGCAGTTCTTC CASSLRQRGGHNEQFF
TRBD1 TRBJ1-4 TRBV14 . TGTGCCAGCAGCCGCCGGGACAGCTTTAATGAAAAACTGTTTTTT CASSRRDSFNEKLFF
. TRBJ1-3 TRBV5-1 . TGCGCCAGCAGCTTGGTGGCAGGCGACCACTCTGGAAACACCATATATTTT CASSLVAGDHSGNTIYF
TRBD1 TRBJ1-1 TRBV30 . TGTGCCTGTTTAGACAGGGTAATGAACACTGAAGCTTTCTTT CACLDRVMNTEAFF
. TRBJ2-5 TRBV7-2 . TGTGCCAGCAGCTCCAACAGGGAAGAGACCCAGTACTTC CASSSNREETQYF
. TRBJ1-1 TRBV28 . TGTGCCAGCGCGGGGCTCCCAGACATGAACACTGAAGCTTTCTTT CASAGLPDMNTEAFF
. TRBJ1-1 TRBV6-5 . TGTGCCAGCAGACTTAAGGGGGGGCTTAACACTGAAGCTTTCTTT CASRLKGGLNTEAFF
TRBD1 TRBJ2-7 TRBV7-8 . TGTGCCAGCAGCTTAGAAGGAGCCCGGGACAGGGACTACGAGCAGTACTTC CASSLEGARDRDYEQYF
. TRBJ1-4 TRBV29-1 once TGCAGCGCGAAGGGAACAGGCAATGAAAAACTGTTTTTT CSAKGTGNEKLFF
. TRBJ1-1 TRBV9 . TGTGCCAGCAGCCCAAGTCCCACAGGGACCAACACTGAAGCTTTCTTT CASSPSPTGTNTEAFF
TRBD1 TRBJ1-5 TRBV18 once TGTGCCAGCTCACCGGGACAGGGGAATCAGCCCCAGCATTTT CASSPGQGNQPQHF
. TRBJ1-1 TRBV6-5 . TGTGCCAGCACCGGGGGAAGCACTGAAGCTTTCTTT CASTGGSTEAFF
. TRBJ2-2 TRBV7-2 . TGTGCCAGCAGCGGCCGGACTCGAAGGGAGCTGTTTTTT CASSGRTRRELFF
. TRBJ1-4 TRBV18 . TGTGCCAGCTCACCGCGGGTCGAAAAACTGTTTTTT CASSPRVEKLFF
. TRBJ1-2 TRBV20-1 . TGCAGTGCTAGTGCCAGGCGCTATGGCTACACCTTC CSASARRYGYTF
. TRBJ2-2 TRBV5-4 . TGTGCCAGCAGCTTGAACAGTGCGAACACCGGGGAGCTGTTTTTT CASSLNSANTGELFF
TRBD1 TRBJ1-5 TRBV19 few TGTGCCAGCCACAGGGGCGTCGAAATTAATAGCAATCAGCCCCAGCATTTT CASHRGVEINSNQPQHF
. TRBJ1-1 TRBV28 . TGTGCCAGCAGGTATGCAGGGATGAACACTGAAGCTTTCTTT CASRYAGMNTEAFF
. TRBJ1-4 TRBV4-1 . TGCGCCAGCAGCCAAGTTGGGGGGGCAGATGAAAAACTGTTTTTT CASSQVGGADEKLFF
TRBD1 TRBJ2-7 TRBV10-3 . TGTGCCATCAAAAAGACAGGGGGCTCCTACGAGCAGTACTTC CAIKKTGGSYEQYF
TRBD1 TRBJ2-2 TRBV18 . TGTGCCAGCTCACCAAACAGGGGGGATACCGGGGAGCTGTTTTTT CASSPNRGDTGELFF
. TRBJ2-7 TRBV2 . TGTGCCAGCAGTGTTTCGGGAGTGGGAGAGCAGTACTTC CASSVSGVGEQYF
TRBD1 TRBJ2-3 TRBV7-9 once TGTGCCAGCAGCTTATCGAGGGGACAGGGGGCCGCAGATACGCAGTATTTT CASSLSRGQGAADTQYF
TRBD1 TRBJ1-1 TRBV6-5 once TGTGCCAGTTCGGGACAGTCGAACACTGAAGCTTTCTTT CASSGQSNTEAFF
TRBD1 TRBJ1-1 TRBV4-1 few TGCGCCAGCAGCCTGGGACAGGGCTACTCTGAAGCTTTCTTT CASSLGQGYSEAFF
TRBD1 TRBJ1-2 TRBV6-5 few TGTGCCAGCAGTTACACCGGGACAGTAATTTATGGCTACACCTTC CASSYTGTVIYGYTF
TRBD2 TRBJ2-7 TRBV7-2 . TGTGCCAGCAGCTTAGGAGCGGGAATCTACGAGCAGTACTTC CASSLGAGIYEQYF
TRBD1 TRBJ1-5 TRBV27 . TGTGCCAGCAGTGTCTTAAAAGGGGGCCCCCAGCATTTT CASSVLKGGPQHF
. TRBJ1-1 TRBV5-1 . TGCGCCAGCAGCTTGGAGGGGATACACACTGAAGCTTTCTTT CASSLEGIHTEAFF
. TRBJ2-5 TRBV6-9 . TGTGCCAGCAGTTACGGACAGAACCAAGAGACCCAGTACTTC CASSYGQNQETQYF
TRBD2 TRBJ2-7 TRBV20-1 . TGCAGTTCGGGACTAGAGACTGAGCAGTACTTC CSSGLETEQYF
. TRBJ1-1 TRBV29-1 . TGCAGCGTTGATCAGCAGGGCGTTGGCACTGAAGCTTTCTTT CSVDQQGVGTEAFF
. TRBJ2-3 TRBV29-1 many TGCAGCGTGACAGAATCTAGCACAGATACGCAGTATTTT CSVTESSTDTQYF
TRBD1 TRBJ2-1 TRBV7-3 many TGTGCCAGCAGCTGGGGACAGGGGGAATACAATGAGCAGTTCTTC CASSWGQGEYNEQFF
. TRBJ1-2 TRBV13 . TGTGCCAGCAGCGCGACAGGCCAAGCTAACTATGGCTACACCTTC CASSATGQANYGYTF
. TRBJ2-7 TRBV19 . TGTGCCAGTAGTATTGATAGCTTTGGATACGAGCAGTACTTC CASSIDSFGYEQYF
. TRBJ1-1 TRBV5-1 . TGCGCCAGCAGCGAGCAGGGCTTAAGTACTGAAGCTTTCTTT CASSEQGLSTEAFF
. TRBJ1-2 TRBV10-3 . TGTGCCATCAGGGCCGGGACACAGAATAACTATGGCTACACCTTC CAIRAGTQNNYGYTF
. TRBJ2-7 TRBV5-8 . TGTGCCAGCAGCTTGTTACACCGCTTTGAGCAGTACTTC CASSLLHRFEQYF
. TRBJ2-3 TRBV24-1 once TGTGCCACCAGTGATAGTTCGGTGTACACAGATACGCAGTATTTT CATSDSSVYTDTQYF
TRBD1 TRBJ1-2 TRBV15 few TGTGCCACCAGCAACTGGGACAGAGCTAACTATGGCTACACCTTC CATSNWDRANYGYTF
. TRBJ1-2 TRBV15 . TGTGCCACCAGCAGAGATAGTTCCGGGGTTGGTGGCTACACCTTC CATSRDSSGVGGYTF